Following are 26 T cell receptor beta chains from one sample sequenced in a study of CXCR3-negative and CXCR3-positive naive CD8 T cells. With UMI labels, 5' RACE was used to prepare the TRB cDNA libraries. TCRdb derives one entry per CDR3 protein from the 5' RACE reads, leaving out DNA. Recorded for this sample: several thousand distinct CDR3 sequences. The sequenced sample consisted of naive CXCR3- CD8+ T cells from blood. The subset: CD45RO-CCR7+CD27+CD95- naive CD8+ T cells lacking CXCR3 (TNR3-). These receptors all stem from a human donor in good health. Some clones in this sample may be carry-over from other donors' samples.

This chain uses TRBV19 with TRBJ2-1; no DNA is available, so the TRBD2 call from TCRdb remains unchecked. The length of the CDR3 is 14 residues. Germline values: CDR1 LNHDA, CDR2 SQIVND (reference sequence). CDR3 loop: CASSRLAAYNEQFF.

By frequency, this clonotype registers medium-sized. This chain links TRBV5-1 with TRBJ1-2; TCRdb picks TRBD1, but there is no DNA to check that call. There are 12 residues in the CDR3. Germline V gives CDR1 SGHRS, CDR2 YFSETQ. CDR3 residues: CASTTGGHGYTF. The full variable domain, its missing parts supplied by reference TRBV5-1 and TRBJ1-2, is KAGVTQTPRYLIKTRGQQVTLSCSPISGHRSVSWYQQTPGQGLQFLFEYFSETQRNKGNFPGRFSGRQFSNSRSEMNVSTLELGDSALYLCASTTGGHGYTFGSGTRLTVV.

The CDR3: CASSLGTDTGFQETQYF. The rearrangement joins TRBV11-3 to TRBJ2-5; with no DNA, the TCRdb D assignment of TRBD1 cannot be verified. Germline CDR1 is SGHNT and CDR2 is YENEEA. The CDR3 runs to 17 residues. Combining the CDR3 with reference TRBV11-3 and TRBJ2-5 gives the whole variable domain EAGVVQSPRYKIIEKKQPVAFWCNPISGHNTLYWYLQNLGQGPELLIRYENEEAVDDSQLPKDRFSAERLKGVDSTLKIQPAELGDSAVYLCASSLGTDTGFQETQYFGPGTRLLVL.

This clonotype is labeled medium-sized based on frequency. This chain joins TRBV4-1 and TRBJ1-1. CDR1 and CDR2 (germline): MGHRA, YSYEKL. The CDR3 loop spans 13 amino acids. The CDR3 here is CASSEKRSVEAFF.

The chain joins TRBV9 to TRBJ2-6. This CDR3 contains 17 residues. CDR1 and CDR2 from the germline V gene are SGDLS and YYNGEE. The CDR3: CASSVDRRSSGANVLTF.

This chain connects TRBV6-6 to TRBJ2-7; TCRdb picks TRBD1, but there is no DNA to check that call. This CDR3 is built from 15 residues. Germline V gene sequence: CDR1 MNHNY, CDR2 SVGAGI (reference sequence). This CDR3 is CASSYGGAGTDEQHF.

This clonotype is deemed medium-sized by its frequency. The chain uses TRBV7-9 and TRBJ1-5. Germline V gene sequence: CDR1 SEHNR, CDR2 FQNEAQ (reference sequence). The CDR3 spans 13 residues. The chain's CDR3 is CASSRLEGQPQHF.

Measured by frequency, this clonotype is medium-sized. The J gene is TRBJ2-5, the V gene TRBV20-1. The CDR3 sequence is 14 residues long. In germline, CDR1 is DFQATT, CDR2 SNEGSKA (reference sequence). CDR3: CSARDYGGEETQYF.

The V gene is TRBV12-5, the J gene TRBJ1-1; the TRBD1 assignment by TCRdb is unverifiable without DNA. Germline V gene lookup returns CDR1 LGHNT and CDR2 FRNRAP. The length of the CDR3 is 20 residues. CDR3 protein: CASGLVPEARGQGLNTEAFF.

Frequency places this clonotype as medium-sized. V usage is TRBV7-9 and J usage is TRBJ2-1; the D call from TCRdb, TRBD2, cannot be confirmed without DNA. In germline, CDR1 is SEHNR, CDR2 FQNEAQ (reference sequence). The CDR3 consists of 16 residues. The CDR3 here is CASSSGAGAAGGEQFF.

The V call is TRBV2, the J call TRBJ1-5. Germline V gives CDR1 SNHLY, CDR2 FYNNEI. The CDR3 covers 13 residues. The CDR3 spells CASSESGNQPQHF.

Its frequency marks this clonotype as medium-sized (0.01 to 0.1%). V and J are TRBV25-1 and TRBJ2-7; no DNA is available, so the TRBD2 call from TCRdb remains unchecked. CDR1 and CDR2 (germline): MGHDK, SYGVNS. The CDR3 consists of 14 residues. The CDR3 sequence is CASSELAGTYEQYF.

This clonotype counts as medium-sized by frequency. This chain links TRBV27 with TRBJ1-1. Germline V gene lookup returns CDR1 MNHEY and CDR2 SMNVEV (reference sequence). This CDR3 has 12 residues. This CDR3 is CASSLIGAEAFF.

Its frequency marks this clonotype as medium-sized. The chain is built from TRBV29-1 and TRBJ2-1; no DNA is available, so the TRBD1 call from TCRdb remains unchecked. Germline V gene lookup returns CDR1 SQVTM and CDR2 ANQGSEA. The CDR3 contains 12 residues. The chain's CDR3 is CSVDRGYNEQFF.

The CDR3 loop reads CASSSRGGEQYF. The genes are TRBV6-5 and TRBJ2-7; checking the TCRdb D call of TRBD1 is not possible without DNA. CDR1 is MNHEY and CDR2 is SVGAGI in the germline V gene. The CDR3 sequence is 12 residues long.

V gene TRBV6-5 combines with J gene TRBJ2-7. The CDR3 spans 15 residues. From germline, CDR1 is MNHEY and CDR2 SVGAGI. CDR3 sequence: CASSYSTRAVYEQYF.

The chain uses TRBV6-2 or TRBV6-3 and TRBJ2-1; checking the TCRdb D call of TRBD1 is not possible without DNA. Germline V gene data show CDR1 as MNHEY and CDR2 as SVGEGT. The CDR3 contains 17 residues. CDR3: CASSYPPSDHTMNEQFF.

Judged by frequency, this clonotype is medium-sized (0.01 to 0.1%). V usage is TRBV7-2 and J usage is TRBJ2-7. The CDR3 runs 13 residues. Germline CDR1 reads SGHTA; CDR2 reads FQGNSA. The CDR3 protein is CASSLGETYEQYF.

This CDR3 is CSVAGDRAEAFF. V and J are TRBV29-1 and TRBJ1-1; the TCRdb D gene call, TRBD1, has no DNA to confirm it. The germline V gene has CDR1 SQVTM and CDR2 ANQGSEA. The CDR3 runs 12 residues.

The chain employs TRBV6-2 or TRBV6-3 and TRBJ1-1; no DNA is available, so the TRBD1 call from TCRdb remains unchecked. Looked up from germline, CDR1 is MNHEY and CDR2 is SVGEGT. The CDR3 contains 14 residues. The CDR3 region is CASSTGGWNTEAFF.

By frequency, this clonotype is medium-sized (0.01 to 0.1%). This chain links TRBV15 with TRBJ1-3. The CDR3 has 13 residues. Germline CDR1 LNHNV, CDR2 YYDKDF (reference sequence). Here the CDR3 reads CATVRDSGNTIYF.

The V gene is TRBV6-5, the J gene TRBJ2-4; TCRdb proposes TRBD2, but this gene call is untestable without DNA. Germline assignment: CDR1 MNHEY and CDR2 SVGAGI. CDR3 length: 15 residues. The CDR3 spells CASSPGLLAKNIQYF.

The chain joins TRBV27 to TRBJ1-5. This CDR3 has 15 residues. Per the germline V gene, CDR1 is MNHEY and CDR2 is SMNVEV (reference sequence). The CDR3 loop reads CASSLKGAFNQPQHF.

CDR3 sequence reads: CASGYPGPGNEQFF. V and J are TRBV6-5 and TRBJ2-1; TCRdb gives TRBD1 as the D gene, but with no DNA this cannot be confirmed. This CDR3 comprises 14 residues. In germline, CDR1 is MNHEY, CDR2 SVGAGI.

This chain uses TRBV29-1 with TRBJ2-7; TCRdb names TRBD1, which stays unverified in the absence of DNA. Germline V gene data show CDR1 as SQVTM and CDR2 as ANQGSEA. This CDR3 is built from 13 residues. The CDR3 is CSVAQGQTYEQYF.

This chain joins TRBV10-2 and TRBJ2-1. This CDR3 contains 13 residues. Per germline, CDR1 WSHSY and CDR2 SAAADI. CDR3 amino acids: CASSEFQNNEQFF.